The clone carrying this TCR beta chain was seen more than once but under ten times. The antigen is undetermined. The V and J ends lost 2 bases and 4 bases respectively, with 9 bases between them. The CDR3 length is 13 residues. Germline values: CDR1 GTSNPN, CDR2 SVGIG (reference sequence). Each donor was nominally healthy when sampled (though unrecorded immune exposures were likely). These data come from a study of cytomegalovirus exposure and HLA in healthy donors. Study conclusions and caveats: Specificity of a few CMV-associated chains for CMV antigens was verified in vitro. Several top significant clusters appeared, in a later analysis, to be linked to common viral pathogens. A later look showed TCR association rates differing by HLA locus, highest for DRB1 and lowest for HLA-C.

Both 60 Vbeta primers and 13 Jbeta primers went into the PCR. The repertoire was sequenced with immunoSEQ multiplex PCR; TCRdb's copy has only in-frame clones and lacks some. The data show tens of thousands of clones, about 73% seen once. The chain uses TRBV30 and TRBJ1-5; maybe TRBD1 (5 bases). The sequence was collected from a man in his forties in good health and CMV-seronegative. The sequenced sample consisted of PBMCs. The CDR3 region has the DNA TGTGCCTGGAGTAGCGACAGTAATCAGCCCCAGCATTTT. This codes for CAWSSDSNQPQHF.